One sample yielded the 25 T cell receptor beta chains listed below, sequenced in a study of follicular helper T cells after annual influenza vaccination. The sample's time point: 2015-2016 season, pre-vaccination. Sequencing used immunoSEQ multiplex PCR; TCRdb keeps in-frame clones, though not all of them. Of 13,000 or so clones in the sample, 60% to 80% are singletons; the top ten hold 3% to 4%. The sequencing used CXCR5+ CD38- circulating T follicular helper cells from blood, collected on the day of influenza vaccination. Subset given: circulating Tfh, non-naive CD4+CXCR5+PD-1+ (ICOS+CD38+ or ICOS-CD38-). The receptor source for this set is an adult who received the influenza vaccine.

J is TRBJ1-3 and V is TRBV29-1; no clear D. V lost 4 bases and J lost 4, with 14 bases in between. The CDR3 length is 14 residues. Germline-derived CDR1 and CDR2 are SQVTM and ANQGSEA. The CDR3 sequence is CSVGSFDQGNTIYF. As DNA, the CDR3 is TGCAGCGTTGGTTCGTTTGATCAAGGAAACACCATATATTTT.

This clone was seen once. The rearrangement joins TRBV5-1 to TRBJ2-5; TRBD2 matches at 8 bases. The trim removed 1 base at V and 5 bases at J, leaving 7 bases unmatched. This CDR3 spans 15 amino acids. Germline-derived CDR1 and CDR2 are SGHRS and YFSETQ. CDR3 protein: CASSLSGGHGETQYF. CDR3 coding DNA: TGCGCCAGCAGCTTGTCGGGGGGGCATGGTGAGACCCAGTACTTC.

V usage is TRBV5-5 and J usage is TRBJ1-5; D uncertain. V was trimmed by 1 base and J by 1 base, leaving 3 bases between them. CDR1 and CDR2 (germline): SGHKS, YYEKEE (reference sequence). The CDR3 has 13 amino acids. This chain's CDR3 is CASSLSSNQPQHF. The CDR3 coding sequence is TGTGCCAGCAGCTTGTCCAGCAATCAGCCCCAGCATTTT.

This clone has just a few counts. The chain joins TRBV7-9 to TRBJ2-7; TRBD1 aligns across 10 bases. The junction had 3 bases not matched to a gene; V was cut back by 5 bases and J by 5 bases. The CDR3 loop spans 13 amino acids. Germline lookup yields CDR1 SEHNR and CDR2 FQNEAQ (reference sequence). DNA for the CDR3: TGTGCCAGCAGCCGGGACAGGGGAGACGAGCAGTACTTC. This gives the protein CASSRDRGDEQYF.

The gene calls are TRBV19 and TRBJ1-1, with 9 bases aligning to TRBD1. Unmatched junction bases numbered 14, after V lost 5 bases and J lost 4 bases. Germline CDR1 is LNHDA and CDR2 is SQIVND (reference sequence). This CDR3 region has 17 residues. Written as DNA, the CDR3 is TGTGCCAGTAGTGTTTTACAGGGGGCGCAAAGGGTCACTGAAGCTTTCTTT. This gives the protein CASSVLQGAQRVTEAFF. The entire variable domain, with the rest obtained from reference TRBV19 and TRBJ1-1, is as follows: DGGITQSPKYLFRKEGQNVTLSCEQNLNHDAMYWYRQDPGQGLRLIYYSQIVNDFQKGDIAEGYSVSREKKESFPLTVTSAQKNPTAFYLCASSVLQGAQRVTEAFFGQGTRLTVV.

This rearrangement joins TRBV7-9 to TRBJ1-4; D remains ambiguous. Trimming stripped 4 bases from V and 3 bases from J, with 12 bases between. Germline CDR1 reads SEHNR; CDR2 reads FQNEAQ (reference sequence). The CDR3 spans 15 residues. As DNA, the CDR3 is TGTGCCAGCAGCTCTAGGACCGGGTCTAATGAAAAACTGTTTTTT. It specifies CASSSRTGSNEKLFF.

In its sample, this clone was seen a few times. This chain links TRBV7-2 with TRBJ2-7; TRBD2 matches 11 bases. Looked up from germline, CDR1 is SGHTA and CDR2 is FQGNSA. The CDR3 is 16 amino acids. V lost 5 bases and J lost 0; bases outside the gene matches: 6. CDR3 residues: CASSKVGTSGSYEQYF. The CDR3 DNA reads as TGTGCCAGCAGCAAAGTTGGGACTAGCGGCTCCTACGAGCAGTACTTC.

This chain connects TRBV7-2 to TRBJ2-1, with TRBD2 identical over 13 bases. The V segment lost 2 bases and the J segment 14 bases; nucleotides outside the gene matches: 6. CDR1 is SGHTA, CDR2 FQGNSA, per germline. CDR3 length: 14 amino acids. The CDR3 here is CASSLFTSGGEEFF. The DNA of the CDR3 is TGTGCCAGCAGCTTATTCACTAGCGGGGGGGAAGAGTTCTTC.

The gene calls are TRBV10-1 and TRBJ2-1; D tentatively fits TRBD1 or TRBD2 (5 bases each). The germline CDR1 and CDR2 sequences are WNHNN and SYGVQD (reference sequence). V lost 8 bases and J lost 0, with 11 bases in between. This CDR3 contains 14 residues. In nucleotides, the CDR3 is TGCGCCAGCGGGCGAGGGGACTCCTACAATGAGCAGTTCTTC. It encodes CASGRGDSYNEQFF.

The count of this clone is one. The V and J genes are TRBV6-1 and TRBJ1-2; tentative D call: TRBD1 (5 bases). Trimming left V 6 bases short and J 4 bases short, with 12 bases between. Germline values: CDR1 MNHNS, CDR2 SASEGT. The CDR3 runs to 13 residues. CDR3 loop: CASRTSTVYGYTF. The CDR3, as DNA: TGTGCCAGCAGAACTTCGACAGTCTATGGCTACACCTTC.

The genes are TRBV5-1 and TRBJ2-2; D is unresolved. V gave up 0 bases and J gave up 4 bases, with 10 bases separating them. Germline assignment: CDR1 SGHRS and CDR2 YFSETQ. The CDR3 extends over 15 amino acids. CDR3 DNA sequence: TGCGCCAGCAGCTTGGAAGTTGTTAGCACCGGGGAGCTGTTTTTT. This translates into CASSLEVVSTGELFF.

V gene TRBV7-3 combines with J gene TRBJ2-1; D gene uncertain. Germline V gene lookup returns CDR1 SGHTA and CDR2 FQGTGA. This CDR3 is 13 amino acids long. V was trimmed by 2 bases and J by 5 bases, leaving 7 bases between them. CDR3 residues: CASSLGQNNEQFF. The CDR3 nucleotides read TGTGCCAGCAGCTTAGGGCAGAACAATGAGCAGTTCTTC.

The chain recombines TRBV7-6 with TRBJ1-4, with 7 positions matching TRBD1. The CDR3 runs to 15 residues. The V segment lost 5 bases and the J segment 8 bases; nucleotides outside the gene matches: 11. The germline V gene has CDR1 SGHVS and CDR2 FNYEAQ. The CDR3 DNA reads TGTGCCAGCAGCGCAAACAGGGGAGTTGGGGAAAAACTGTTTTTT. Protein sequence: CASSANRGVGEKLFF.

V is TRBV18 and J is TRBJ2-3; 15 bases line up with TRBD2. This CDR3 has 18 amino acids. V dropped 5 bases and J dropped 0; count of bases not matched to a gene: 6. Germline CDR1 KGHSH, CDR2 LQKENI. DNA for the CDR3: TGTGCCAGCTCAGCCGGGACTAGCGGGGGGCCTAGCACAGATACGCAGTATTTT. This codes for CASSAGTSGGPSTDTQYF.

The V call is TRBV7-6, the J call TRBJ2-5; D unclear. Looked up from germline, CDR1 is SGHVS and CDR2 is FNYEAQ. Trimming took 2 bases from V and 3 from J, leaving 1 base between them. The CDR3 has 11 amino acids. The CDR3 nucleotides read TGTGCCAGCAGCTTAAAAGAGACCCAGTACTTC. It encodes CASSLKETQYF.

The chain links TRBV28 to TRBJ2-5, with 10 bases that match TRBD2. Losses at the gene ends were 7 bases for V and 5 bases for J; bases not matched to a gene: 4. Germline lookup yields CDR1 MDHEN and CDR2 SYDVKM. The length of the CDR3 is 13 residues. CDR3 bases: TGTGCCAGCAAACTAGCGGGGCCTGAGACCCAGTACTTC. This translates into CASKLAGPETQYF.

The chain combines TRBV7-3 with TRBJ1-2; D possibly corresponds to TRBD1 (5 bases). Germline lookup yields CDR1 SGHTA and CDR2 FQGTGA. The V end lost 5 bases, the J end lost 4 bases, and 20 bases lay between the germline ends. The CDR3 consists of 16 residues. The CDR3 coding sequence is TGTGCCAGCAGCCCCTCTGTTGGGGCGTCGATCTATGGCTACACCTTC. Residues: CASSPSVGASIYGYTF.

V and J are TRBV10-3 and TRBJ2-5; D is unresolved. Germline V CDR1 and CDR2: ENHRY, SYGVKD. The CDR3 sequence is 12 residues long. Trimming stripped 1 base from V and 3 bases from J, with 3 bases between. The CDR3 DNA is TGTGCCATCAGTGAGTGGAAAGAGACCCAGTACTTC. It codes for CAISEWKETQYF.

The chain combines TRBV19 with TRBJ2-2; tentatively, D is TRBD2 (5 bases). V was cut by 5 bases and J by 1 base, with 8 bases left in between. Germline V gene data show CDR1 as LNHDA and CDR2 as SQIVND (reference sequence). This CDR3 comprises 14 residues. CDR3 sequence: CASSGRGNTGELFF. CDR3 DNA sequence: TGTGCCAGTAGTGGACGGGGGAACACCGGGGAGCTGTTTTTT.

The chain combines TRBV11-1 with TRBJ1-5; D call uncertain. The V end lost 2 bases, the J end lost 6 bases, and 8 bases lay between the germline ends. Per the germline V gene, CDR1 is SGHAT and CDR2 is FQDESV (reference sequence). The length of the CDR3 is 13 residues. CDR3 in amino acids: CASSLFPGQPQHF. In DNA, the CDR3 is TGTGCCAGCAGCTTATTCCCCGGTCAGCCCCAGCATTTT.

This chain joins TRBV5-1 and TRBJ1-3, with D tentatively TRBD1 (6 bases). Trimming took 3 bases from V and 8 from J, leaving 15 bases between them. Per germline, CDR1 SGHRS and CDR2 YFSETQ. The CDR3 has 14 residues. CDR3 region: CASSSGTSRDTIYF. The CDR3 DNA sequence: TGCGCCAGCAGCTCCGGGACATCCCGGGACACCATATATTTT.

The V and J genes are TRBV28 and TRBJ2-5; 10 nucleotides match TRBD1. From germline, CDR1 is MDHEN and CDR2 SYDVKM. V was clipped by 6 bases and J by 5 bases; unmatched bases: 12. The CDR3 contains 16 residues. In DNA form, the CDR3 reads TGTGCCAGCAGCGGGGATGGACAGGGGGTTTGGGAGACCCAGTACTTC. Translation gives CASSGDGQGVWETQYF.

This rearrangement joins TRBV2 to TRBJ2-5; D may be TRBD1 (6 bases). This CDR3 has 13 amino acids. The germline V gene encodes CDR1 SNHLY and CDR2 FYNNEI. V was clipped by 10 bases and J by 3 bases, with 15 bases between them. CDR3 in DNA: TGTGCCACAAACCTACAGGGAGAAGAGACCCAGTACTTC. This codes for CATNLQGEETQYF.

The sample holds one count of this clone. This chain uses TRBV6-5 with TRBJ1-3, with 7 bases fitting TRBD1. Germline V lookup: CDR1 MNHEY, CDR2 SVGAGI. The CDR3 is made up of 14 amino acids. Trimming cost V 5 bases and J 4 bases; bases outside gene matches: 5. CDR3 sequence: CASSPPTGGNTIYF. Here the CDR3 DNA reads TGTGCCAGCAGTCCCCCGACAGGGGGAAACACCATATATTTT.

This clone was detected a few times. This rearrangement joins TRBV10-1 to TRBJ1-5, with D unresolved. The germline CDR1 and CDR2 sequences are WNHNN and SYGVQD (reference sequence). V was pared by 2 bases and J by 7 bases, with 6 bases between. The CDR3 sequence is 12 residues long. CDR3 coding DNA: TGCGCCAGCAGTGAGGGGTCACAGCCCCAGCATTTT. Translated: CASSEGSQPQHF.